Shown below are 25 T cell receptor beta chains from a single sample sequenced in a study of beta chain features in type 1 diabetes. All of the isolated RNA was reverse transcribed, so expressed TCRB transcripts were sequenced. The protocol was immunoSEQ multiplex PCR, while the TCRdb copy is restricted to in-frame clones and leaves out a portion. Of over 150,000 clones listed, about 7.3% are singletons. The sequenced material came from central memory CD4+ T cells from blood. Every receptor here comes from a man in his late teens or twenties in good health.

This clone has more than one count but fewer than ten. The rearrangement uses TRBV5-1 and TRBJ2-3; 8 bases are shared with TRBD2. The CDR3 spans 19 residues. J lost 1 base, V lost 0 bases, and 13 bases had no gene match. Germline V gives CDR1 SGHRS, CDR2 YFSETQ. CDR3 in amino acids: CASSLARGLAGKGTDTQYF. The CDR3 nucleotides are TGCGCCAGCAGCTTGGCTAGGGGATTAGCGGGGAAAGGCACAGATACGCAGTATTTT.

This clone came up many times. The chain combines TRBV28 with TRBJ2-7; D possibly corresponds to TRBD1 (6 bases). Germline V gene data show CDR1 as MDHEN and CDR2 as SYDVKM. The CDR3 totals 13 residues. V was pared by 7 bases and J by 2 bases, with 12 bases between. As DNA, the CDR3 is TGTGCCAGCAATTCAGGGGCACCCTACGAGCAGTACTTC. It codes for CASNSGAPYEQYF.

This clone was observed a few times. The J gene is TRBJ2-1, the V gene TRBV9; 8 bases line up with TRBD1. Losses at the gene ends were 0 bases for V and 8 bases for J; bases not matched to a gene: 7. The CDR3 contains 15 residues. Germline V gene data show CDR1 as SGDLS and CDR2 as YYNGEE. Here the CDR3 DNA reads TGTGCCAGCAGCGTAGGACAGGGGAGCCACGATGAGCAGTTCTTC. It yields the protein CASSVGQGSHDEQFF.

The chain has TRBV2 and TRBJ1-5, with no clear D. The V gene's germline CDR1 is SNHLY and CDR2 FYNNEI. The V gene lost 8 bases and the J gene lost 0 bases, with 5 bases spanning the gap. The CDR3 is made up of 12 amino acids. The CDR3 DNA reads as TGTGCCAGCCAGGTTAGCAATCAGCCCCAGCATTTT. This codes for CASQVSNQPQHF. Using reference TRBV2 and TRBJ1-5 for the parts outside the CDR3, the full variable domain is EPEVTQTPSHQVTQMGQEVILRCVPISNHLYFYWYRQILGQKVEFLVSFYNNEISEKSEIFDDQFSVERPDGSNFTLKIRSTKLEDSAMYFCASQVSNQPQHFGDGTRLSIL.

The gene calls are TRBV6-5 and TRBJ2-7, with D maybe TRBD1 (5 bases). Per the germline V gene, CDR1 is MNHEY and CDR2 is SVGAGI. The length of the CDR3 is 14 residues. The V gene lost 5 bases and the J gene lost 1 base, with 12 bases spanning the gap. The CDR3 protein is CASSQRQNSYEQYF. Written as DNA, the CDR3 is TGTGCCAGCAGTCAAAGACAGAATTCCTACGAGCAGTACTTC.

There are a few counts of this clone. The chain joins TRBV27 to TRBJ2-1, with 10 bases matching TRBD2. V was clipped by 6 bases and J by 4 bases; unmatched bases: 12. The CDR3 consists of 17 residues. Germline V gene data show CDR1 as MNHEY and CDR2 as SMNVEV (reference sequence). Here the CDR3 reads CASSPRTTSGDYNEQFF. The DNA of the CDR3 is TGTGCCAGCAGCCCCCGGACCACTAGCGGGGATTACAATGAGCAGTTCTTC.

In its sample, this clone was seen a few times. The chain has TRBV19 and TRBJ2-2; 12 bases agree with TRBD1. CDR1 is LNHDA, CDR2 SQIVND, per germline (reference sequence). V shed 5 bases and J 2 bases; nucleotides not matched to a gene: 9. This CDR3 has 18 residues. The chain's CDR3 is CASSDFSGTGGNTGELFF. The CDR3 DNA reads as TGTGCCAGTAGTGACTTTTCAGGGACAGGGGGCAACACCGGGGAGCTGTTTTTT.

This clone was observed at least ten times. V gene TRBV5-1 combines with J gene TRBJ2-2, with 9 bases matching TRBD2. The CDR3 is made up of 14 amino acids. With 7 bases clipped from V and 3 bases from J, the junction kept 4 bases outside the gene matches. CDR1 and CDR2 (germline): SGHRS, YFSETQ. The CDR3: CASGTSPDTGELFF. The CDR3 region has the DNA TGCGCCAGCGGGACTAGCCCCGACACCGGGGAGCTGTTTTTT.

This clone was recorded many times. This chain links TRBV9 with TRBJ2-1, with no clear D. Trimming removed 4 bases from V and 8 bases from J, with 7 bases in between. The germline gives CDR1 SGDLS, CDR2 YYNGEE. CDR3 length equals 11 residues. The CDR3 region is CASSSLHEQFF. CDR3 DNA sequence: TGTGCCAGCAGCTCCCTCCATGAGCAGTTCTTC. Complete variable domain (other parts from reference TRBV9 and TRBJ2-1): DSGVTQTPKHLITATGQRVTLRCSPRSGDLSVYWYQQSLDQGLQFLIQYYNGEERAKGNILERFSAQQFPDLHSELNLSSLELGDSALYFCASSSLHEQFFGPGTRLTVL.

V and J are TRBV28 and TRBJ2-3; D gene uncertain. Per germline, CDR1 MDHEN and CDR2 SYDVKM. Trimming removed 3 bases from V and 0 bases from J, with 4 bases in between. CDR3 length: 13 residues. CDR3 nucleotides: TGTGCCAGCAGTTTCGGGAGCACAGATACGCAGTATTTT. Amino acids: CASSFGSTDTQYF.

V and J are TRBV7-9 and TRBJ1-4, with 11 bases that match TRBD1. The CDR3 is 15 amino acids. CDR1 and CDR2 from the germline V gene are SEHNR and FQNEAQ (reference sequence). With V trimmed by 5 bases and J by 7 bases, 6 bases remained unmatched. Written as DNA, the CDR3 is TGTGCCAGCAGCCGCGCCGGGACAGGGGGTGAAAAACTGTTTTTT. It specifies CASSRAGTGGEKLFF.

This clone was observed a handful of times. In DNA form, the CDR3 reads TGTGCCAGCAGTTTTTACCGCGGCTACAACACCGGGGAGCTGTTTTTT. It yields the protein CASSFYRGYNTGELFF. This rearrangement joins TRBV28 to TRBJ2-2, with unresolved D. The V and J ends lost 3 bases and 2 bases respectively, with 13 bases between them. Germline V gene sequence: CDR1 MDHEN, CDR2 SYDVKM. The CDR3 length is 16 residues.

The chain carries TRBV29-1 and TRBJ1-3, with D possibly matching TRBD1 (6 bases). CDR1 is SQVTM and CDR2 is ANQGSEA in the germline V gene. V was trimmed by 4 bases and J by 3 bases, leaving 10 bases between them. This CDR3 spans 13 amino acids. The CDR3 DNA sequence: TGCAGCGTTGGACAGGCGGGTGGAAACACCATATATTTT. This sequence encodes CSVGQAGGNTIYF.

This clone was detected many times. Other DNA sequences in this sample translate to the same CDR3. The genes are TRBV29-1 and TRBJ2-3; TRBD1 aligns across 8 bases. V was pared by 4 bases and J by 3 bases, with 3 bases of the junction left unmatched. The CDR3 spans 13 residues. Germline values: CDR1 SQVTM, CDR2 ANQGSEA. The CDR3 here is CSVGTGGTDTQYF. The CDR3 DNA reads TGCAGCGTTGGAACAGGGGGGACAGATACGCAGTATTTT.

The chain uses TRBV4-3 and TRBJ2-7, with D possibly TRBD2 on 5 matching bases. CDR1 LGHNA and CDR2 YSLEER come from the germline V gene. This CDR3 is built from 13 residues. The ends were cut back, 5 bases at V and 3 bases at J, with 11 bases in the middle. The CDR3 spells CASSAGYSYEQYF. The CDR3, as DNA: TGCGCCAGCAGCGCGGGCTATAGCTACGAGCAGTACTTC.

This clone was counted only a few times. This chain joins TRBV5-6 and TRBJ2-1; 11 positions agree with TRBD2. The J segment lost 6 bases and the V segment lost 3 bases, leaving 5 bases of the junction unmatched. Germline assignment: CDR1 SGHDT and CDR2 YYEEEE. This CDR3 region has 15 residues. The DNA of the CDR3 is TGTGCCAGCAGCTCCTTAGCGGGGGGGCTCAATGAGCAGTTCTTC. As protein: CASSSLAGGLNEQFF.

This chain connects TRBV7-9 to TRBJ1-2; D possibly corresponds to TRBD1 (6 bases). The CDR3 extends over 13 amino acids. Trimming stripped 5 bases from V and 8 bases from J, with 15 bases between. Looked up from germline, CDR1 is SEHNR and CDR2 is FQNEAQ (reference sequence). CDR3 loop: CASSARAGDGYTF. CDR3 bases: TGTGCCAGCAGCGCCCGGGCAGGGGACGGCTACACCTTC.

The V and J genes are TRBV30 and TRBJ1-2; D possibly corresponds to TRBD1 (5 bases). Trimming took 0 bases from V and 4 from J, leaving 15 bases between them. There are 15 residues in the CDR3. Per germline, CDR1 GTSNPN and CDR2 SVGIG (reference sequence). The CDR3 loop reads CAWSVGGPGGYGYTF. The CDR3 DNA follows: TGTGCCTGGAGTGTGGGAGGGCCTGGGGGCTATGGCTACACCTTC.

This clone was seen more than once but under ten times. The chain has TRBV5-1 and TRBJ2-5; 7 bases match TRBD1. CDR1 and CDR2 from the germline V gene are SGHRS and YFSETQ. With 2 bases clipped from V and 3 bases from J, the junction kept 7 bases outside the gene matches. This CDR3 has 15 residues. CDR3 amino acids: CASSFLDRVEETQYF. In DNA form, the CDR3 reads TGCGCCAGCAGCTTCCTAGACAGGGTTGAAGAGACCCAGTACTTC.

This clone was seen a handful of times. The V and J genes are TRBV5-4 and TRBJ2-1; 8 bases align to TRBD1. The CDR3 sequence is 15 residues long. Germline V lookup: CDR1 SGHNT, CDR2 YYREEE (reference sequence). V shed 0 bases, J shed 4 bases, and the junction held 3 bases outside the gene matches. The CDR3 DNA reads as TGTGCCAGCAGCTTGGGTTGGACAGGGTACAATGAGCAGTTCTTC. Translating gives CASSLGWTGYNEQFF.

This sequence joins TRBV7-9 and TRBJ1-1; 7 nucleotides match TRBD1. The CDR3 totals 13 residues. The V gene's germline CDR1 is SEHNR and CDR2 FQNEAQ (reference sequence). Losses at the gene ends were 2 bases for V and 4 bases for J; bases not matched to a gene: 1. The CDR3 bases are TGTGCCAGCAGCTTAACAGGGGTCACTGAAGCTTTCTTT. Protein product: CASSLTGVTEAFF.

This chain uses TRBV18 with TRBJ2-5; D is ambiguous. This CDR3 is 13 amino acids long. V lost 3 bases, J lost 2 bases, and 7 bases lay in between. Germline loops: CDR1 KGHSH, CDR2 LQKENI. The CDR3 sequence: CASSPASQETQYF. For the CDR3, the DNA is TGTGCCAGCTCACCGGCCAGTCAAGAGACCCAGTACTTC.

The rearrangement links TRBV18 to TRBJ1-2; 7 bases are shared with TRBD1. Per germline, CDR1 KGHSH and CDR2 LQKENI. This CDR3 comprises 13 residues. The ends lost 4 bases at V and 3 bases at J; junction bases unmatched: 2. CDR3: CASSHGQDYGYTF. The CDR3, as DNA: TGTGCCAGCTCACACGGACAGGACTATGGCTACACCTTC.

In this sample, this clone turned up a few times. The gene calls are TRBV7-8 and TRBJ2-7; D is perhaps TRBD1 (7 bases). V was trimmed by 5 bases and J by 0 bases, leaving 23 bases between them. CDR3 length equals 18 residues. Germline V lookup: CDR1 SGHVS, CDR2 FQNEAQ. The CDR3 protein is CASSPPEGRQGSSYEQYF. In DNA, the CDR3 is TGTGCCAGCAGCCCACCGGAGGGTAGACAGGGCTCCTCCTACGAGCAGTACTTC.

The V call is TRBV27, the J call TRBJ2-7; 9 bases map to TRBD2. This CDR3 is 15 amino acids long. Unmatched junction bases numbered 8, after V lost 5 bases and J lost 3 bases. Germline lookup yields CDR1 MNHEY and CDR2 SMNVEV (reference sequence). CDR3 loop: CASSPPGLAFYEQYF. Written as DNA, the CDR3 is TGTGCCAGCAGTCCTCCGGGACTAGCCTTCTACGAGCAGTACTTC.